One sample yielded the 31 T cell receptor beta chains listed below, sequenced in a study of blood T cell repertoires in COVID-19. The table came from immunoSEQ multiplex PCR; TCRdb's copy has only in-frame clones and leaves some out. The table lists 150,000 to 200,000 clones, about 91% of them singletons. The source material was peripheral blood. The receptors were gathered from a woman aged 25-40 years with acute or convalescent COVID-19.

The V and J genes are TRBV5-4 and TRBJ1-1; D gene ambiguous. Deletions cut 3 bases from V and 11 bases from J, with 17 bases between. This CDR3 has 13 amino acids. CDR1 SGHNT and CDR2 YYREEE come from the germline V gene (reference sequence). CDR3 DNA: TGTGCCAGCAGCTCTAGCCTCGGCGGCACGGCTTTCTTT. Translating it yields CASSSSLGGTAFF.

This clone appeared once. The V gene is TRBV28, the J gene TRBJ1-1; perhaps TRBD1 as D (5 bases). CDR1 and CDR2 (germline): MDHEN, SYDVKM. This CDR3 region has 11 residues. V was cut by 7 bases and J by 6 bases, with 9 bases left in between. CDR3 sequence: CASTLGPEAFF. DNA for the CDR3: TGTGCCAGCACATTGGGGCCTGAAGCTTTCTTT. Combining the CDR3 with reference TRBV28 and TRBJ1-1 gives the whole variable domain DVKVTQSSRYLVKRTGEKVFLECVQDMDHENMFWYRQDPGLGLRLIYFSYDVKMKEKGDIPEGYSVSREKKERFSLILESASTNQTSMYLCASTLGPEAFFGQGTRLTVV.

This clone occurred once. The gene calls are TRBV6-5 and TRBJ1-1; no reliable D call. Per germline, CDR1 MNHEY and CDR2 SVGAGI. V lost 3 bases and J lost 11, with 10 bases in between. This CDR3 is 11 amino acids long. The CDR3 nucleotides are TGTGCCAGCAGTTATCGCGATCGGGCTTTCTTT. Translating gives CASSYRDRAFF.

V is TRBV28 and J is TRBJ2-7; no reliable D call. Germline CDR1 reads MDHEN; CDR2 reads SYDVKM. The CDR3 extends over 14 amino acids. The V and J ends lost 2 bases and 3 bases respectively, with 11 bases between them. CDR3 in DNA: TGTGCCAGCAGTTTAACCGGGTTACTCTACGAGCAGTACTTC. Translated: CASSLTGLLYEQYF.

This chain connects TRBV18 to TRBJ1-2; D perhaps matches TRBD1 (6 bases). V was shortened by 6 bases and J by 8 bases, with 22 bases between the two germline ends. Germline CDR1 reads KGHSH; CDR2 reads LQKENI. This CDR3 has 15 residues. The DNA of the CDR3 is TGTGCCAGCTCGCTCAACAACAGGGAGTGGGCGGGCTACACCTTC. Its protein product is CASSLNNREWAGYTF.

This chain links TRBV18 with TRBJ2-7, with D uncertain. The germline V gene encodes CDR1 KGHSH and CDR2 LQKENI. CDR3 length: 13 amino acids. Trimming shortened V by 6 bases and J by 0 bases, and 9 bases separated the two germline ends. CDR3 sequence: CASSSPTSYEQYF. The DNA of the CDR3 is TGTGCCAGCTCGAGTCCAACCTCCTACGAGCAGTACTTC.

The chain couples TRBV5-4 to TRBJ2-7; tentative D call: TRBD1 (5 bases). V was cut by 1 base and J by 6 bases, with 5 bases left in between. CDR3 length: 11 residues. The V gene's germline CDR1 is SGHNT and CDR2 YYREEE (reference sequence). Here the CDR3 reads CASSLRGEQYF. As DNA, the CDR3 is TGTGCCAGCAGCTTGAGGGGCGAGCAGTACTTC.

This rearrangement joins TRBV28 to TRBJ1-4; perhaps TRBD1 as D (6 bases). Trimming shortened V by 2 bases and J by 10 bases, and 14 bases separated the two germline ends. Germline V lookup: CDR1 MDHEN, CDR2 SYDVKM. The CDR3 sequence is 14 residues long. The CDR3 coding sequence is TGTGCCAGCAGTTTAGGGGGCGAGCTCTCAAAACTGTTTTTT. Translated: CASSLGGELSKLFF.

This clone was observed once. The chain carries TRBV24-1 and TRBJ2-1; 7 positions agree with TRBD2. The germline gives CDR1 KGHDR, CDR2 SFDVKD. The CDR3 extends over 16 amino acids. The junction had 9 bases not matched to a gene; V was cut back by 3 bases and J by 5 bases. CDR3 DNA: TGTGCCACCAGTGATCCCAGCGGGAAGAGGCACAATGAGCAGTTCTTC. Amino acid sequence: CATSDPSGKRHNEQFF.

The chain joins TRBV7-9 to TRBJ2-7; D remains ambiguous. Per the germline V gene, CDR1 is SEHNR and CDR2 is FQNEAQ (reference sequence). V was shortened by 5 bases and J by 0 bases, with 11 bases between the two germline ends. The CDR3 has 14 amino acids. CDR3 in amino acids: CASSPRRNSYEQYF. CDR3 bases: TGTGCCAGCAGCCCTAGACGGAACTCCTACGAGCAGTACTTC.

This rearrangement joins TRBV2 to TRBJ1-1, with 9 bases lining up with TRBD1. This CDR3 is built from 13 residues. V lost 6 bases to trimming and J lost 6 bases; unmatched junction nucleotides: 5. Germline V gene data show CDR1 as SNHLY and CDR2 as FYNNEI. In DNA form, the CDR3 reads TGTGCCAGCAGGTCCGACAGGGGGTCTGAAGCTTTCTTT. Its protein is CASRSDRGSEAFF.

The rearrangement joins TRBV2 to TRBJ2-7; D is possibly TRBD2 (5 bases). This CDR3 comprises 13 residues. Germline V lookup: CDR1 SNHLY, CDR2 FYNNEI. Trimming took off 6 bases at V and 3 bases at J, with 12 bases between the two ends. Here the CDR3 reads CASSPTDYYEQYF. In DNA, the CDR3 is TGTGCCAGCAGCCCCACCGACTACTACGAGCAGTACTTC.

The chain combines TRBV7-8 with TRBJ1-5; possibly TRBD1 for D (5 bases). The germline V gene has CDR1 SGHVS and CDR2 FQNEAQ. Trimming removed 0 bases from V and 5 bases from J, with 5 bases in between. The CDR3 has 13 amino acids. CDR3 loop: CASSLAGDQPQHF. The CDR3 region has the DNA TGTGCCAGCAGCTTAGCAGGGGATCAGCCCCAGCATTTT.

The rearrangement joins TRBV6-6 to TRBJ2-5; D possibly corresponds to TRBD1 (6 bases). Trimming removed 0 bases from V and 5 bases from J, with 13 bases in between. CDR1 MNHNY and CDR2 SVGAGI come from the germline V gene (reference sequence). CDR3 size: 15 residues. The CDR3 spells CASSYSYRVLETQYF. In nucleotides, the CDR3 is TGTGCCAGCAGTTACTCCTACAGGGTTTTGGAGACCCAGTACTTC.

This clone appeared a few times. The chain combines TRBV19 with TRBJ1-1, with TRBD1 as a possible D gene (5 bases). V dropped 3 bases and J dropped 1 base, with 9 bases sitting between them. Germline V gives CDR1 LNHDA, CDR2 SQIVND (reference sequence). The CDR3 loop spans 14 amino acids. DNA of the CDR3: TGTGCCAGTAGTATTCTCCAGGGGAACACTGAAGCTTTCTTT. It specifies CASSILQGNTEAFF.

This clone was counted once. The chain combines TRBV28 with TRBJ2-7; 8 bases match TRBD2. With 8 bases clipped from V and 2 bases from J, the junction kept 8 bases outside the gene matches. CDR1 is MDHEN, CDR2 SYDVKM, per germline. The CDR3 has 14 amino acids. DNA of the CDR3: TGTGCCAGCGCCTGGACTAGCCGCACCTACGAGCAGTACTTC. Protein sequence: CASAWTSRTYEQYF.

The rearrangement uses TRBV28 and TRBJ2-5; perhaps TRBD1 as D (6 bases). The length of the CDR3 is 13 residues. Trimming removed 6 bases from V and 0 bases from J, with 8 bases in between. Germline loops: CDR1 MDHEN, CDR2 SYDVKM. The CDR3 spells CASSRDNQETQYF. The CDR3 bases are TGTGCCAGCAGCCGGGACAACCAAGAGACCCAGTACTTC.

The chain uses TRBV6-5 and TRBJ2-1, with D maybe TRBD1 (5 bases). This CDR3 comprises 15 residues. V lost 7 bases and J 3 bases, leaving 16 bases between the germline ends. CDR1 is MNHEY, CDR2 SVGAGI, per germline. CDR3 sequence reads: CASKVSEDSYNEQFF. The DNA for the CDR3 is TGTGCCAGCAAGGTGAGTGAAGACAGCTACAATGAGCAGTTCTTC.

The CDR3 here is CASRRDRVSGNTIYF. Here the CDR3 DNA reads TGTGCCAGCAGAAGGGACAGGGTGTCTGGAAACACCATATATTTT. The chain employs TRBV6-5 and TRBJ1-3, with 9 bases fitting TRBD1. The CDR3 contains 15 residues. CDR1 and CDR2 from the germline V gene are MNHEY and SVGAGI. V lost 6 bases to trimming and J lost 1 base; unmatched junction nucleotides: 4.

This chain uses TRBV6-5 with TRBJ2-7; D may be TRBD2 (5 bases). Trimming pared 7 bases from V and 4 bases from J, leaving 17 bases between. The length of the CDR3 is 14 residues. Per germline, CDR1 MNHEY and CDR2 SVGAGI. Written as DNA, the CDR3 is TGTGCCAGCACCAACCGATGGGAGCCATACGAGCAGTACTTC. As protein: CASTNRWEPYEQYF.

This chain joins TRBV2 and TRBJ2-1; tentative D call: TRBD2 (6 bases). Germline CDR1 and CDR2: SNHLY and FYNNEI. Deletions cut 8 bases from V and 5 bases from J, with 13 bases between. The CDR3 is 13 amino acids. CDR3 in amino acids: CASSRDGDNEQFF. The DNA for the CDR3 is TGTGCCAGCTCGCGGGACGGAGACAATGAGCAGTTCTTC.

The chain links TRBV27 to TRBJ2-7, with a tentative D call TRBD2 (5 bases). The V and J ends lost 2 bases and 0 bases respectively, with 11 bases between them. CDR1 and CDR2 (germline): MNHEY, SMNVEV (reference sequence). The CDR3 extends over 15 amino acids. The CDR3 loop reads CASSLAGGSSYEQYF. CDR3 sequence (DNA): TGTGCCAGCAGTTTAGCAGGTGGGAGCTCCTACGAGCAGTACTTC.

This clone was observed a handful of times. This sequence joins TRBV9 and TRBJ2-1; D ambiguous. V was cut by 0 bases and J by 1 base, with 11 bases left in between. Germline assignment: CDR1 SGDLS and CDR2 YYNGEE. CDR3 length equals 16 residues. This chain's CDR3 is CASSVGLANSYNEQFF. The CDR3 region has the DNA TGTGCCAGCAGCGTAGGTCTGGCAAATTCCTACAATGAGCAGTTCTTC. The whole variable domain, filled in from reference TRBV9 and TRBJ2-1, reads DSGVTQTPKHLITATGQRVTLRCSPRSGDLSVYWYQQSLDQGLQFLIQYYNGEERAKGNILERFSAQQFPDLHSELNLSSLELGDSALYFCASSVGLANSYNEQFFGPGTRLTVL.

This clone was detected once. The genes are TRBV6-5 and TRBJ2-1, with 11 bases fitting TRBD2. CDR1 MNHEY and CDR2 SVGAGI come from the germline V gene. The CDR3 contains 13 residues. The junction had 4 bases not matched to a gene; V was cut back by 6 bases and J by 9 bases. This CDR3 is CASRLAGVIEQFF. For the CDR3, the DNA is TGTGCCAGCAGACTAGCGGGAGTTATTGAGCAGTTCTTC.

The chain joins TRBV2 to TRBJ2-1, with TRBD1 matching 7 bases. From germline, CDR1 is SNHLY and CDR2 FYNNEI. CDR3 length: 12 amino acids. J was trimmed by 12 bases and V by 4 bases; bases with no gene match: 6. The CDR3 nucleotides are TGTGCCAGCAGTGCTTCGGACAGGAGGCAGTTCTTC. Residues: CASSASDRRQFF. Based on the CDR3 plus reference TRBV2 and TRBJ2-1, the full variable domain is EPEVTQTPSHQVTQMGQEVILRCVPISNHLYFYWYRQILGQKVEFLVSFYNNEISEKSEIFDDQFSVERPDGSNFTLKIRSTKLEDSAMYFCASSASDRRQFFGPGTRLTVL.

The chain links TRBV28 to TRBJ2-1; D not certain. The CDR3 is 13 amino acids. The V gene's germline CDR1 is MDHEN and CDR2 SYDVKM. Trimming took 3 bases from V and 6 from J, leaving 9 bases between them. The CDR3 coding sequence is TGTGCCAGCAGTTTGTCCGTCCTCAATGAGCAGTTCTTC. This encodes CASSLSVLNEQFF.

The rearrangement uses TRBV28 and TRBJ1-1; the D gene is possibly TRBD1 (5 bases). Germline CDR1 reads MDHEN; CDR2 reads SYDVKM. V was shortened by 5 bases and J by 1 base, with 11 bases between the two germline ends. The CDR3 consists of 14 residues. In DNA, the CDR3 is TGTGCCAGCAGTCCAAGTCAGGGGAACACTGAAGCTTTCTTT. The encoded protein is CASSPSQGNTEAFF.

This chain uses TRBV11-3 with TRBJ2-5; 9 bases line up with TRBD1. The CDR3 length is 15 residues. The V gene's germline CDR1 is SGHNT and CDR2 YENEEA. Trimming removed 5 bases from V and 5 bases from J; junction bases left unmatched: 9. The CDR3 region has the DNA TGTGCCAGCAGCGAAAACACGGGGACAGGGGAGACCCAGTACTTC. Protein: CASSENTGTGETQYF.

The chain joins TRBV10-3 to TRBJ2-3; D might be TRBD1 (6 bases). This CDR3 has 15 amino acids. Germline CDR1 ENHRY, CDR2 SYGVKD. Trimming left V 7 bases short and J 5 bases short, with 19 bases between. The CDR3 nucleotides read TGTGCCATCAATCGGCTGCCAGTGGGACAAGATACGCAGTATTTT. Protein sequence: CAINRLPVGQDTQYF.

CDR3: CAWSPQGSGNTIYF. CDR3 nucleotide sequence: TGTGCCTGGAGCCCACAGGGCTCTGGAAACACCATATATTTT. The genes are TRBV30 and TRBJ1-3, with a weak D call TRBD1 (6 bases). Trimming removed 3 bases from V and 0 bases from J, with 9 bases in between. The CDR3 contains 14 residues. CDR1 and CDR2 from the germline V gene are GTSNPN and SVGIG (reference sequence).

V gene TRBV10-3 combines with J gene TRBJ1-2; D is perhaps TRBD1 (5 bases). V gave up 4 bases and J gave up 8 bases, with 17 bases separating them. CDR3 size: 14 residues. Germline V lookup: CDR1 ENHRY, CDR2 SYGVKD. Here the CDR3 reads CAISVGDSLSGYTF. CDR3 bases: TGTGCCATCAGTGTGGGGGACTCCCTTTCAGGCTACACCTTC.